This note documents a single T cell receptor beta chain sequence. The data derive from a study of T cells in Graves' hyperthyroidism and ophthalmopathy. The TCR beta CDR3 regions underwent amplification using RNA transcripts as the source. TCR CDR3 regions were first amplified by RT-PCR with HTBI primers. TCRdb re-called the multiplex PCR reads with MiXCR, one entry per CDR3 protein. The data show about 560,000 distinct CDR3 sequences, with approximately 15% seen just once and more than 15% held by the top ten. Germline values: CDR1 SGHVS, CDR2 FQNEAQ. The trim removed 7 bases at V and 7 bases at J, leaving 10 bases unmatched. The CDR3 runs to 14 residues.

Specimen: blood. The V and J genes are TRBV7-8 and TRBJ2-1; 7 bases agree with TRBD1. The TCR was taken from a woman aged 18-29 years with Graves' hyperthyroidism. CDR3 residues: CASINPTGTNEQFF. The CDR3 bases are TGTGCCAGCATCAATCCGACAGGGACGAATGAGCAGTTCTTC.